This note documents a single T cell receptor (beta chain) sequence. These data are taken from a study of tumor-infiltrating lymphocytes in primary liver carcinoma. Study-level information: The patients presented with primary liver carcinoma, which was managed through surgical resection. Ranging in age from 30 to 69 years, the patients were men and women.

The researchers obtained blood RNA from unsorted whole blood and also extracted germline DNA. Synthesis of TCR beta cDNA was carried out from around 500 ng total RNA with a constant-region primer. Three-round nested multiplex PCR performed with slightly modified ARM-PCR produced the TCR beta libraries. Each of the first two PCR rounds ran around 10 cycles with TRBV1-TRBV30 forward and C-beta reverse primers. Each CDR3 protein is one row after TCRdb ran MiXCR on the multiplex PCR reads. The sample consists of approximately 340,000 distinct CDR3 sequences, approximately 65% of them appearing once. The V gene end was trimmed by 3 bases and the J gene end by 4 bases; junction bases not matched to a gene: 9. Germline V gene sequence: CDR1 MDHEN, CDR2 SYDVKM. This CDR3 has 18 residues.

This chain links TRBV28 with TRBJ2-5; TRBD2 matches at 15 bases. Sequencing was carried out using peripheral blood. This sequence originates from a man in his forties with primary liver carcinoma and hepatitis B virus infection. This chain's CDR3 is CASSFSGLAGGGGETQYF. The DNA for the CDR3 is TGTGCCAGCAGTTTCTCAGGACTAGCGGGAGGGGGAGGAGAGACCCAGTACTTC.